This T cell receptor (beta chain) was sequenced for a study of cytomegalovirus exposure and HLA in healthy donors. The assay was immunoSEQ multiplex PCR, and TCRdb's table has in-frame clones only and misses some. Here the sample spans more than 80,000 clones, around 89% being singletons. The ends were cut back, 1 base at V and 3 bases at J, with 6 bases in the middle. CDR3 length: 13 residues. Germline CDR1 and CDR2: WSHSY and SAAADI. This clonotype was obtained from a woman between 18 and 30 years old in good health and CMV-seropositive. V is TRBV10-2 and J is TRBJ2-5; TRBD1 is a possible D gene (5 bases). The specimen was PBMCs. In DNA, the CDR3 is TGCGCCAGCAGTGAGTTCAGGGAAGAGACCCAGTACTTC. The encoded protein is CASSEFREETQYF.